Listed below are T cell receptor beta chains from one sample, sequenced in a study of T cell repertoires in cytomegalovirus infection. Their recognized antigens are unknown. TCRdb called the reads again in MiXCR, with one record for every CDR3 protein. The sample holds around 900,000 distinct CDR3 sequences, about a third seen once. The sequencing used cultured CD8+ T cells from PBMCs, collected from culture after CMV antigen stimulation. Receptors were obtained from a human donor in good health (CMV status not recorded). Some clones in this sample may be carry-over from other donors' samples. The CDR3 runs from the conserved cysteine through the conserved F or W. A D gene is named only where the DNA matches it firmly.

j_call,d_call,v_call,cdr3_aa
TRBJ2-1,-,TRBV12-3/TRBV12-4,CASGPGSDGGRSYNEQFF
TRBJ1-1,-,TRBV29-1,CSVPGRGARTEAFF
TRBJ2-4,-,TRBV4-1,CASSQDHSAWGAVKNIQYF
TRBJ2-3,-,TRBV12-3/TRBV12-4,CASSLDGGATGRTTDTQYF
TRBJ2-1,TRBD1,TRBV12-3/TRBV12-4,CASSLMGQGYNEQFF
TRBJ2-3,-,TRBV5-6,CASSLAHDSDTQYF
TRBJ1-6,-,TRBV12-3/TRBV12-4,CASSLQRSPLHF
TRBJ1-5,TRBD1,TRBV24-1,CATSGQEYDQPQHF
TRBJ2-1,-,TRBV4-1,CASSQDNQETYNEQFF
TRBJ1-1,-,TRBV5-6,CASSLDPGDTEAFF
TRBJ2-1,TRBD1,TRBV15,CATSRDLGTGLYNEQFF
TRBJ1-2,-,TRBV4-3,CASSRAPGNYGYTF
TRBJ1-5,-,TRBV27,CASSSYSNQPQHF
TRBJ1-1,-,TRBV27,CASSLSSGTETFF
TRBJ2-3,-,TRBV4-3,CASSQDIGQSTDTQYF
TRBJ1-5,TRBD1,TRBV4-1,CASSQFGTGGDQPQHF
TRBJ2-2,-,TRBV6-6,CASISDWSNTGELFF
TRBJ1-6,-,TRBV28,CASTPFPPDSSYNSPLHF
TRBJ2-7,-,TRBV14,CASSQERDGSYEQYF
TRBJ2-1,TRBD1,TRBV19,CASSFLPGQLVYEQLF
TRBJ2-1,-,TRBV20-1,CSARDGRGHRSYNEQFF
TRBJ2-2,TRBD1,TRBV25-1,CASTGQENTGELFF
TRBJ1-6,TRBD1,TRBV19,CASSIRDRADSPLHF
TRBJ1-3,-,TRBV7-3,CASSSRAIGNTIYF
TRBJ2-2,-,TRBV5-6,CASSFRRRHTGELFF
TRBJ1-2,-,TRBV6-1,CASTHTLGVHYGYTF
TRBJ2-3,TRBD1,TRBV7-6,CASSLTGTGGILSTDTQYF
TRBJ2-2,-,TRBV19,CASSAVQGAGGELFF
TRBJ1-1,-,TRBV7-8,CAGSKDYSRGGLNTEAFF
TRBJ2-1,-,TRBV6-5,CASSYPEYGGPSYNEQFF
TRBJ2-7,TRBD1,TRBV19,CASSLRGTGGYEQYF
TRBJ1-1,TRBD1,TRBV18,CASSGTGLNTEAFF
TRBJ2-1,TRBD2,TRBV11-2,CASSLARGARGNEQFF
TRBJ2-1,-,TRBV2,CASPGGKDSHNEQFF
TRBJ2-5,-,TRBV7-9,CASSSSRETQYF
TRBJ2-1,-,TRBV6-1,CASRTRGDHNEQFF
TRBJ2-7,-,TRBV20-1,CSASAIPGHLYEQYF
TRBJ2-1,TRBD1,TRBV29-1,CSVEGIKGAYNEQFF
TRBJ2-2,-,TRBV2,CASGIETGELFF
TRBJ2-6,-,TRBV6-8,CASSRLQAVVDGANVLTF
TRBJ2-1,-,TRBV12-3/TRBV12-4,CASREATNPYNEQLF
TRBJ1-6,-,TRBV14,CASSQDVDRINSPLHF
TRBJ2-5,-,TRBV6-5,CASSYSGGGAWETQYF
TRBJ2-1,-,TRBV5-6,CASSFGRRIYDEQFF
TRBJ1-2,TRBD1,TRBV29-1,CSVDSQGNYGYTF
TRBJ2-1,-,TRBV29-1,CGVEDPGASSYNEQFF
TRBJ1-1,-,TRBV6-1,CASSATRLNTEAFF
TRBJ1-5,TRBD1,TRBV4-1,CASSLLIQGPGNQPQHF
TRBJ1-1,-,TRBV12-3/TRBV12-4,CASSLVIGKVNTEAFF
TRBJ2-1,TRBD1,TRBV6-2/TRBV6-3,CASSHSTGFSYNEQFF
TRBJ2-1,-,TRBV20-1,CSARQGGDNEQFF
TRBJ1-1,TRBD1,TRBV19,CASSKGGNTEAFF
TRBJ1-2,-,TRBV4-2,CASSQGLDNYGYTF
TRBJ1-1,-,TRBV7-8,CASSKTATNTEAFF
TRBJ1-4,-,TRBV7-4,CASSLGRGGKLFF
TRBJ2-7,TRBD2,TRBV7-6,CASSPGTSGYEQYF